Reported below is one T cell receptor beta chain. Its antigen is currently unknown. The TCR beta profiling, which covered VDJ combination and CDR3 sequence, was carried out using genomic DNA as the template. TCRdb re-called the reads through MiXCR, storing one row per CDR3 protein. Among about 42,000 distinct CDR3 sequences listed, 68% were seen once. This sample was included in a study of CD8+CD57+ T cells in acquired aplastic anemia. Overall study context: The study obtained an average of around 2.9 ug of DNA from sorted CD4+ and CD8+ cells. For CD4+ cells, healthy donors had an average of approximately 9.8 million reads.

With 3 bases removed from V and 9 bases from J, the gap between germline ends came to 9 bases. The CDR3 has 12 residues. Germline CDR1 and CDR2: ENHRY and SYGVKD. Study results and caveats: Patients and healthy controls showed no significant CD8+ Simpson's diversity difference. In common between the patients and the controls were approximately 30 CD8+ CDR3 sequences.

The chain couples TRBV10-3 to TRBJ2-1; D gene unclear. The origin of this receptor is a human donor in good health, serving as a control. The sample was sorted CD4+, CD8+, or CD8+CD57+ T cells (not recorded which) from PBMCs. The CDR3 loop is CAISDHHGEQFF. CDR3 bases: TGTGCCATCAGTGATCACCATGGTGAGCAGTTCTTC.